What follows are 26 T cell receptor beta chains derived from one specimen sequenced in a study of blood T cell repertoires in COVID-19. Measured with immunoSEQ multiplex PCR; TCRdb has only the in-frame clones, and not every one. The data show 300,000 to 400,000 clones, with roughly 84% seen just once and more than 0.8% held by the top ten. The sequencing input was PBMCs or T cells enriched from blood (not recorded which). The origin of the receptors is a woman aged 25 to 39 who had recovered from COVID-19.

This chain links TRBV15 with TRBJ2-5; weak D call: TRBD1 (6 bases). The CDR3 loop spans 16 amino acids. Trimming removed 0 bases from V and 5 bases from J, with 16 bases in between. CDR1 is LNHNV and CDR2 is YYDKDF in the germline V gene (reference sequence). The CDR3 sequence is CATSRDLGRGEETQYF. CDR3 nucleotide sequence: TGTGCCACCAGCAGAGATCTGGGCAGGGGAGAGGAGACCCAGTACTTC.

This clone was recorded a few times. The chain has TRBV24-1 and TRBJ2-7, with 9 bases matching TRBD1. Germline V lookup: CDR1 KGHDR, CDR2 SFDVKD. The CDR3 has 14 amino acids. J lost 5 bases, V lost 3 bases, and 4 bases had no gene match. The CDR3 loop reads CATSDLDRGDEQYF. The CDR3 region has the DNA TGTGCCACCAGTGATCTGGACAGGGGCGACGAGCAGTACTTC.

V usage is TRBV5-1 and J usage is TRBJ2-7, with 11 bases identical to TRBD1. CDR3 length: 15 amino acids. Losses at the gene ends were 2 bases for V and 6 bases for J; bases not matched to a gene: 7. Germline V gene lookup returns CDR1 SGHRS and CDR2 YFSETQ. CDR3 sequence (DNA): TGCGCCAGCAGCTTTAATCCGGGACAGGGGGGCGAGCAGTACTTC. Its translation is CASSFNPGQGGEQYF.

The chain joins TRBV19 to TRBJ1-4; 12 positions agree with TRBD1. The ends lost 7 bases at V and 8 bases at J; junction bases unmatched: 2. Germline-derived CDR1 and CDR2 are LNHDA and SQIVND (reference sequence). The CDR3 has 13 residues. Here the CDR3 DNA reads TGTGCCAGTACCGGGACAGGGGGCGAAAAACTGTTTTTT. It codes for CASTGTGGEKLFF. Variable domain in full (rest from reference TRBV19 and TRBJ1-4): DGGITQSPKYLFRKEGQNVTLSCEQNLNHDAMYWYRQDPGQGLRLIYYSQIVNDFQKGDIAEGYSVSREKKESFPLTVTSAQKNPTAFYLCASTGTGGEKLFFGSGTQLSVL.

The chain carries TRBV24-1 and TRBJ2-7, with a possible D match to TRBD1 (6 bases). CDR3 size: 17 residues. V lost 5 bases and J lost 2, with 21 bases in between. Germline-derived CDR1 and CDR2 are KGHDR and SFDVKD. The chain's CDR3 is CATSVRQALGSPYEQYF. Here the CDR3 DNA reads TGTGCCACCAGTGTCAGACAGGCATTAGGGAGTCCCTACGAGCAGTACTTC.

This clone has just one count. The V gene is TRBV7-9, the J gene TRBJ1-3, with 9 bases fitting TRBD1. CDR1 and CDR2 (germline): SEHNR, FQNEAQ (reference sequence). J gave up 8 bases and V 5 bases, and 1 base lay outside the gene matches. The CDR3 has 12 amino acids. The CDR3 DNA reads TGTGCCAGCAGCCGACAGGGGGACACCATATATTTT. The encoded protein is CASSRQGDTIYF.

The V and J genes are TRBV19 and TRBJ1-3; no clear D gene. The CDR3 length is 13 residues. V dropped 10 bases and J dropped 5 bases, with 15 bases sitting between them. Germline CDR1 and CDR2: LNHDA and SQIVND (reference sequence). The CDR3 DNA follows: TGTGCCACCTTTGCGGTCGTTCGAAACACCATATATTTT. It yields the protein CATFAVVRNTIYF.

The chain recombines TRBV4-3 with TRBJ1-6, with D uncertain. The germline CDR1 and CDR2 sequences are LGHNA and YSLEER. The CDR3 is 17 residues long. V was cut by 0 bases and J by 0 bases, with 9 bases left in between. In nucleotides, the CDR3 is TGCGCCAGCAGCCAAGAAGCGGTGAGCTCCTATAATTCACCCCTCCACTTT. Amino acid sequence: CASSQEAVSSYNSPLHF.

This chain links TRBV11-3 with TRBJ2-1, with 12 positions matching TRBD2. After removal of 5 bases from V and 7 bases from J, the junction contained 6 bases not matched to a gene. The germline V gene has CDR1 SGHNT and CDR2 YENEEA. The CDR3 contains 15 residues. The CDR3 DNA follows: TGTGCCAGCAGCACCGGGACTAGCGGGCCGAATGAGCAGTTCTTC. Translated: CASSTGTSGPNEQFF. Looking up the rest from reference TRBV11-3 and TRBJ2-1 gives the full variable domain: EAGVVQSPRYKIIEKKQPVAFWCNPISGHNTLYWYLQNLGQGPELLIRYENEEAVDDSQLPKDRFSAERLKGVDSTLKIQPAELGDSAVYLCASSTGTSGPNEQFFGPGTRLTVL.

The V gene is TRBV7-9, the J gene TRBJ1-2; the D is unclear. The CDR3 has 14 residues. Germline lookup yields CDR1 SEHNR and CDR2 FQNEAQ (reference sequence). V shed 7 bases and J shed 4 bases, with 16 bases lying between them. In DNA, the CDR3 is TGTGCCAGCACCACGAGGGAATGGGCCTATGGCTACACCTTC. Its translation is CASTTREWAYGYTF.

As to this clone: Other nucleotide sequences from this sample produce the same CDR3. The CDR3 protein is CAWSVRQGGEKLFF. CDR3 DNA sequence: TGTGCCTGGAGTGTGAGGCAGGGGGGCGAAAAACTGTTTTTT. This chain links TRBV30 with TRBJ1-4; 7 positions match TRBD1. The ends lost 0 bases at V and 8 bases at J; junction bases unmatched: 6. The CDR3 covers 14 residues. Germline assignment: CDR1 GTSNPN and CDR2 SVGIG (reference sequence).

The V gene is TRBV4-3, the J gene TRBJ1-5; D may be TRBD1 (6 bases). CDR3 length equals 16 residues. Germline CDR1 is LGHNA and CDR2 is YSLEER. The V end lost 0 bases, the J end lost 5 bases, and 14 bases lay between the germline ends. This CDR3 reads CASSQDFARGDQPQHF. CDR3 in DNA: TGCGCCAGCAGCCAAGATTTCGCCAGGGGAGATCAGCCCCAGCATTTT.

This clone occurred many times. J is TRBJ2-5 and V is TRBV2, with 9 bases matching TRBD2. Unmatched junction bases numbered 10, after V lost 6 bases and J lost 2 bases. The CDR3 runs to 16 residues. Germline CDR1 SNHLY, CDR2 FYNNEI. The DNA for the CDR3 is TGTGCCAGCAGCTTCTCCGGGACTAGCACTCAAGAGACCCAGTACTTC. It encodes CASSFSGTSTQETQYF.

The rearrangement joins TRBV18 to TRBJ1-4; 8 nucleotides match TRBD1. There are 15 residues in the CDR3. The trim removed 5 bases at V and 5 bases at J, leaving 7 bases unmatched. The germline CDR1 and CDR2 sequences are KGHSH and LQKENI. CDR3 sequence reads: CASSGRDRKNEKLFF. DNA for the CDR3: TGTGCCAGCTCAGGCAGGGACAGGAAGAATGAAAAACTGTTTTTT.

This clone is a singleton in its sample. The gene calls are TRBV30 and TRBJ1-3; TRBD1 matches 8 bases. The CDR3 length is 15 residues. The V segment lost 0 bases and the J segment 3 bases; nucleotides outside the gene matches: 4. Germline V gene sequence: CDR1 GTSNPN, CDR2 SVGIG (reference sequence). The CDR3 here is CAWSVQGGIGNTIYF. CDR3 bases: TGTGCCTGGAGTGTACAGGGGGGTATTGGAAACACCATATATTTT.

CDR3 amino acids: CASSQRGGYEQYF. In DNA, the CDR3 is TGCGCCAGCAGCCAGAGGGGGGGATACGAGCAGTACTTC. The V and J genes are TRBV4-1 and TRBJ2-7, with D possibly TRBD2 on 7 matching bases. Per germline, CDR1 MGHRA and CDR2 YSYEKL. V lost 3 bases to trimming and J lost 4 bases, with 10 bases between them. This CDR3 comprises 13 residues.

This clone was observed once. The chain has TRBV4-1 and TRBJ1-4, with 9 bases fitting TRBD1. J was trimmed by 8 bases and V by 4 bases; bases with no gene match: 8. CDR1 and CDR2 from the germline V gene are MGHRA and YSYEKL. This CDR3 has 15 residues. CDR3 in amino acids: CASSPVPGTGEKLFF. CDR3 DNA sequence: TGCGCCAGCAGCCCAGTGCCAGGGACAGGGGAAAAACTGTTTTTT.

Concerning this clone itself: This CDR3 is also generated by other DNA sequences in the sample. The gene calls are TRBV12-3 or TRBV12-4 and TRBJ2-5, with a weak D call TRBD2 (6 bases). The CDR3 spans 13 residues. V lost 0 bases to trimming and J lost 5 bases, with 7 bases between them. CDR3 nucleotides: TGTGCCAGCAGTTTAGCTGGGGGGGAGACCCAGTACTTC. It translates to CASSLAGGETQYF.

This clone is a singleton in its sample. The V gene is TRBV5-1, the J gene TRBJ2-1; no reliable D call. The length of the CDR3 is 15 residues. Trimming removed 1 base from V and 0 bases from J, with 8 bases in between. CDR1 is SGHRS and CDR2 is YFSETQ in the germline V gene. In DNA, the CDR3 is TGCGCCAGCAGCTTGTACCTAGACTCCTACAATGAGCAGTTCTTC. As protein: CASSLYLDSYNEQFF. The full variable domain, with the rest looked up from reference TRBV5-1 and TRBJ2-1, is KAGVTQTPRYLIKTRGQQVTLSCSPISGHRSVSWYQQTPGQGLQFLFEYFSETQRNKGNFPGRFSGRQFSNSRSEMNVSTLELGDSALYLCASSLYLDSYNEQFFGPGTRLTVL.

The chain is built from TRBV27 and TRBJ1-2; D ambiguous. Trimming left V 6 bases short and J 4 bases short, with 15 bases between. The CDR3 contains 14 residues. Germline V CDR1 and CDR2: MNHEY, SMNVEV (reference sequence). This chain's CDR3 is CASSEDGRSYGYTF. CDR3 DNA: TGTGCCAGCAGCGAGGACGGGAGGTCCTATGGCTACACCTTC.

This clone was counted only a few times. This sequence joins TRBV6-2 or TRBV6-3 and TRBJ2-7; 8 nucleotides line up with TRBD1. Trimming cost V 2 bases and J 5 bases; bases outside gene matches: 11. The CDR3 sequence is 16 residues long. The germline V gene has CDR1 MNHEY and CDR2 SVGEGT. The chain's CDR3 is CASSYLRQGRSHEQYF. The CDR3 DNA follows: TGTGCCAGCAGTTACCTCCGACAGGGGCGGTCCCACGAGCAGTACTTC.

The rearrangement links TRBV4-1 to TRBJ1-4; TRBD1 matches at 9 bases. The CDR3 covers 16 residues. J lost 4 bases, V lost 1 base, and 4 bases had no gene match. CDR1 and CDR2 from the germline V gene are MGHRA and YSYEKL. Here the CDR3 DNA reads TGCGCCAGCAGCCAAGCCCCGACAGGGGGTAATGAAAAACTGTTTTTT. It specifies CASSQAPTGGNEKLFF.

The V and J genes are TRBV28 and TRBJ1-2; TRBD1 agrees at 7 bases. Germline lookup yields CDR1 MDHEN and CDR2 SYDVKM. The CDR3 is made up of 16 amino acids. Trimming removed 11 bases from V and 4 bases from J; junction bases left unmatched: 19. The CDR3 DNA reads TGTGCCGTTCCGGGGACAGACTCTTCCTCTCCCTATGGCTACACCTTC. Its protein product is CAVPGTDSSSPYGYTF.

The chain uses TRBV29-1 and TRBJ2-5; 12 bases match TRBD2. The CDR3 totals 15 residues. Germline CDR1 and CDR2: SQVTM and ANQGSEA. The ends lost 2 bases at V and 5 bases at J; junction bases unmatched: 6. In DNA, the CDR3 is TGCAGCGTTGAAACTCTAGCGGGGGGGATCGAGACCCAGTACTTC. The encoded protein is CSVETLAGGIETQYF. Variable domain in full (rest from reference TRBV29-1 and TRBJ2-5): SAVISQKPSRDICQRGTSLTIQCQVDSQVTMMFWYRQQPGQSLTLIATANQGSEATYESGFVIDKFPISRPNLTFSTLTVSNMSPEDSSIYLCSVETLAGGIETQYFGPGTRLLVL.

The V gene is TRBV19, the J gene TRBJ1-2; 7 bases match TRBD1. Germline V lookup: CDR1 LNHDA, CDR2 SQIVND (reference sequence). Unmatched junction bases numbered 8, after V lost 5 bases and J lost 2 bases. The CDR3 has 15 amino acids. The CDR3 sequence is CASSARTGINYGYTF. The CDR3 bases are TGTGCCAGTAGTGCCCGGACAGGTATAAACTATGGCTACACCTTC.

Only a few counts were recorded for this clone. The CDR3 spells CASSGLTVGEAFF. The CDR3 DNA reads TGCGCCAGCAGCGGGTTGACAGTAGGTGAAGCTTTCTTT. The chain has TRBV5-1 and TRBJ1-1, with a weak D call TRBD1 (5 bases). Trimming left V 4 bases short and J 7 bases short, with 14 bases between. Germline V lookup: CDR1 SGHRS, CDR2 YFSETQ. The CDR3 length is 13 residues.